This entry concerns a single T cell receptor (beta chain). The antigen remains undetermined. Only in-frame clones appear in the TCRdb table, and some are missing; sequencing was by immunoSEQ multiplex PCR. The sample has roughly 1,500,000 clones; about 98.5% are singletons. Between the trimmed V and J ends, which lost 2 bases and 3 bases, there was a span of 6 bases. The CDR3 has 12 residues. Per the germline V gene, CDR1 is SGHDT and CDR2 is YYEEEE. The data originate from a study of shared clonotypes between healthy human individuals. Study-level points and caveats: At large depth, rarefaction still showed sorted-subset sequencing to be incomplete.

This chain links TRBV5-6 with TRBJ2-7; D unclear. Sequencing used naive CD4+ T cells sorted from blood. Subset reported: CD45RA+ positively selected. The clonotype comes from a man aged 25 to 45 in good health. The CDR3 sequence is CASSFGHYEQYF. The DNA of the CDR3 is TGTGCCAGCAGCTTCGGGCACTACGAGCAGTACTTC.